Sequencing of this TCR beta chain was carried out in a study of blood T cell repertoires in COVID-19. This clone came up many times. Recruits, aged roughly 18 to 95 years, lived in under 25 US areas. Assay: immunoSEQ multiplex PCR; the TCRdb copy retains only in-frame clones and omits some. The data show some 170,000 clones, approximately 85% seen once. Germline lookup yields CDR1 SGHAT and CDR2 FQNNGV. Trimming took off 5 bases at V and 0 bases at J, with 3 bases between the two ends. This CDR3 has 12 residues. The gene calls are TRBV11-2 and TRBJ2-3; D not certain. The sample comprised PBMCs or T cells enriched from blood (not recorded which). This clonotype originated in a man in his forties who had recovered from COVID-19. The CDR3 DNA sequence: TGTGCCAGCAGCCGTAGCACAGATACGCAGTATTTT. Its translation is CASSRSTDTQYF.